This entry is about one T cell receptor (beta chain). The source of the sample is a study of beta chain features in type 1 diabetes. The V and J ends lost 1 base and 3 bases respectively, with 10 bases between them. In germline, CDR1 is SGHAT, CDR2 FQNNGV. This CDR3 contains 14 residues. cDNA synthesis used the whole RNA isolate, giving expressed TCRB sequences. Method: immunoSEQ multiplex PCR; TCRdb's copy keeps in-frame clones and lacks some. Seen here are about 410,000 clones, about 14% observed once, and the top ten hold roughly 0.035%. The sample comprised naive CD4+ T cells from blood. This chain connects TRBV11-2 to TRBJ2-7; no reliable D call. This TCR came from a man aged 25-45 years in good health. The CDR3: CASSLGAIDYEQYF. CDR3 in DNA: TGTGCCAGCAGCTTAGGGGCCATTGACTACGAGCAGTACTTC.